This T cell receptor beta chain came from a study of T cell changes during pregnancy in multiple sclerosis. This CDR3 has 14 residues. Germline V gene data show CDR1 as SEHNR and CDR2 as FQNEAQ (reference sequence). With 5 bases clipped from V and 5 bases from J, the junction kept 6 bases outside the gene matches. Sequencing used immunoSEQ multiplex PCR; TCRdb keeps in-frame clones, though not all of them. The sample consists of under 60,000 clones, about nine tenths of them appearing once. The TCR originated in a female donor with multiple sclerosis, enrolled in a pregnancy study. This material consisted of CD8+ T cells from peripheral blood mononuclear cells, taken after pregnancy. The gene calls are TRBV7-9 and TRBJ1-1; 9 bases are a match to TRBD1. The CDR3 DNA is TGTGCCAGCAGCCCCGGGACAGGGCTTACTGAAGCTTTCTTT. Its translation: CASSPGTGLTEAFF.